The clone carrying this T cell receptor (beta chain) was detected only once. The entry originates in a study of technical replicates of blood from a few donors. V was clipped by 5 bases and J by 0 bases, with 12 bases between them. Germline V gene data show CDR1 as SGHTA and CDR2 as FQGTGA. The CDR3 sequence is 15 residues long. The table came from immunoSEQ multiplex PCR; TCRdb's copy has only in-frame clones and leaves some out. The sample holds roughly 70,000 clones, 85% to 95% seen once. The source material was T cells isolated from PBMCs. This chain uses TRBV7-3 with TRBJ2-3; weak D call: TRBD1 (5 bases). This TCR was sampled from a human donor in good health. CDR3 in amino acids: CASSRDRYSTDTQYF. CDR3 DNA sequence: TGTGCCAGCAGCCGTGACAGATATAGCACAGATACGCAGTATTTT.